The clone carrying this TCR beta chain was counted many times. A second PCR of 7 to 11 cycles used a sample-barcoded 5' primer and a J-beta primer mix. TCRdb used MiXCR to reprocess the 5' RACE reads, holding one entry per CDR3 protein. The table records some 930,000 distinct CDR3 sequences, 25% to 30% of them present only once. The data were taken from a study of blood T cells in healthy people across ages. This sample also appeared in a second study, on T cells of mothers and their children.

The sample taken for sequencing was blood. This clonotype was sampled from a woman aged 40 to 49 in good health.

As DNA, the CDR3 is TGTGCCAGCAGTTTCCGCCGACTAGCGGGCACAGATACGCAGTATTTT. Its translation is CASSFRRLAGTDTQYF. The chain links TRBV6-5 to TRBJ2-3; 9 nucleotides agree with TRBD2. The CDR3 is made up of 16 amino acids. V was pared by 4 bases and J by 1 base, with 6 bases of the junction left unmatched. Germline CDR1 MNHEY, CDR2 SVGAGI.